This T cell receptor beta chain derives from a study of T cells in Graves' hyperthyroidism and ophthalmopathy. Study overall: Peripheral blood collection took place at initial diagnosis, before any treatment. Findings of the study overall: Ophthalmopathy stood apart from stable hyperthyroidism in a 13 V-J model.

Germline CDR1 reads SGHAT; CDR2 reads FQNNGV. The CDR3 extends over 13 amino acids. V gave up 5 bases and J gave up 9 bases, with 16 bases separating them. Investigators excluded patients with uncontrolled infection, other autoimmune disease, pregnancy or lactation. TCR beta CDR3 regions were amplified from RNA transcripts. The study used the HTBI primer set for a first-round RT-PCR of the TCR CDR3. TCRdb re-called the multiplex PCR reads with MiXCR, one entry per CDR3 protein. The repertoire includes 490,000 or so distinct CDR3 sequences, 15% to 20% of them detected once, and about 50% sits in the top ten. This clonotype was counted at least ten times. Antigen: not known.

This receptor was identified in a man in his forties or fifties with Graves' ophthalmopathy. The chain uses TRBV11-2 and TRBJ1-1; D gene uncertain. Sequenced sample: blood. The CDR3 is CASSLYGRKQAFF. The CDR3 DNA reads as TGTGCCAGCAGCCTCTACGGACGGAAACAAGCTTTCTTT.